This TCR beta chain originates from a study of blood T cell repertoires in COVID-19. Overall study context: Donors in the United States, Italy and Spain gave samples during acute or convalescent COVID-19. The analysed material was cDNA or gDNA that came from T cells, B-cell-depleted T cells, or PBMCs.

Study processing details: Amplifying reference gene primers gave estimates of nucleated cell counts. TCRdb keeps only in-frame clones here, not all; method: immunoSEQ multiplex PCR. V and J calls and clone size are as listed in that table; D and trimming were resolved from the DNA. There are 200,000 to 250,000 clones in the sample; approximately 86% occur only once, and around 2.8% lies in the top ten. The ends were cut back, 6 bases at V and 3 bases at J, with 9 bases in the middle. Germline CDR1 SGHVS, CDR2 FQNEAQ. CDR3 size: 12 residues. Sequencing input: peripheral blood. This TCR came from a woman aged 25 to 39 who had recovered from COVID-19. This chain connects TRBV7-8 to TRBJ2-7; the D is unclear. The CDR3 coding sequence is TGTGCCAGCAGTCGAGACATCTACGAGCAGTACTTC. This codes for CASSRDIYEQYF.